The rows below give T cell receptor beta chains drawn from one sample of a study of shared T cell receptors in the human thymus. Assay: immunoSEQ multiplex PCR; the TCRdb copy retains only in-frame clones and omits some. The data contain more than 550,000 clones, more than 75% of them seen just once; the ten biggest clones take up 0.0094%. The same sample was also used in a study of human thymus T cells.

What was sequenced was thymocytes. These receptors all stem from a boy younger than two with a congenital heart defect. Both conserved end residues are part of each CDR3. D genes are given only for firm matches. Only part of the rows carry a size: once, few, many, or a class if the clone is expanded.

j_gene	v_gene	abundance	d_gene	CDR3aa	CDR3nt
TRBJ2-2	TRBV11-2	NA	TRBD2	CASSETPSGRKGTGELFF	TGTGCCAGCAGCGAAACCCCTAGCGGGAGGAAGGGCACCGGGGAGCTGTTTTTT
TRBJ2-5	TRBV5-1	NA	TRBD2	CASSRTSGRLETQYF	TGCGCCAGCAGCCGCACTAGCGGGAGGTTGGAGACCCAGTACTTC
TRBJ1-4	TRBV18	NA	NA	CASSPPNRNATNEKLFF	TGTGCCAGCTCACCACCGAACAGGAACGCAACTAATGAAAAACTGTTTTTT
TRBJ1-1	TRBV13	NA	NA	CASSPPVNTEAFF	TGTGCCAGCAGCCCTCCGGTGAACACTGAAGCTTTCTTT
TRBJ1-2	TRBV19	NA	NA	CASSMGGIDYGYTF	TGTGCCAGTAGTATGGGCGGGATCGACTATGGCTACACCTTC
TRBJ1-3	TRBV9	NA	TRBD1	CASSGQGSGNTIYF	TGTGCCAGCAGCGGACAGGGTAGCGGAAACACCATATATTTT
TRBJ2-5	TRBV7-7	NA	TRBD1	CASSWGTGYQETQYF	TGTGCTAGCAGCTGGGGGACAGGGTACCAAGAGACCCAGTACTTC
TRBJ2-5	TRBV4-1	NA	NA	CASSPPTGPETQYF	TGCGCCAGCAGCCCCCCGACAGGCCCCGAGACCCAGTACTTC
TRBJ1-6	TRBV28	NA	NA	CASSFGGERFSYNSPLHF	TGTGCCAGCAGTTTCGGGGGGGAACGCTTCTCCTATAATTCCCCCCTCCACTTT
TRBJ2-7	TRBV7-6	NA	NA	CASSFRQGLYEQYF	TGTGCCAGCAGCTTCCGGCAGGGGTTGTACGAGCAGTACTTC
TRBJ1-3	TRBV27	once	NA	CASSPEGVGRNTIYF	TGTGCCAGCAGTCCAGAGGGGGTTGGAAGAAACACCATATATTTT
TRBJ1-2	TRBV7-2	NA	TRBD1	CASSLERGGFGYTF	TGTGCCAGCAGCTTAGAGAGAGGGGGCTTTGGCTACACCTTC
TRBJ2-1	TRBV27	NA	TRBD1	CASSLGQGLDEQFF	TGTGCCAGCAGTTTAGGACAGGGTTTAGATGAGCAGTTCTTC
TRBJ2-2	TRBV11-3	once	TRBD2	CASSLDLGGTNTGELFF	TGTGCCAGCAGCTTAGATCTGGGAGGGACGAACACCGGGGAGCTGTTTTTT
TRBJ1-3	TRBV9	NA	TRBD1	CASSVDHRGASGNTIYF	TGTGCCAGCAGCGTTGACCACAGGGGGGCCTCTGGAAACACCATATATTTT
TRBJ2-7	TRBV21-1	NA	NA	CASSKSGPGGGGLSYEQYF	TGTGCCAGCAGCAAATCGGGTCCGGGTGGCGGGGGGCTTAGTTACGAGCAGTACTTC
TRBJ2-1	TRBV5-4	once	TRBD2	CASSHTLLAGGGYNEQFF	TGTGCCAGCAGCCACACCCTCCTAGCGGGAGGAGGTTACAATGAGCAGTTCTTC